The 18 T cell receptor beta chains reported below all come from one sample, sequenced in a study of shared clonotypes between healthy human individuals. Data came from immunoSEQ multiplex PCR; TCRdb stores just in-frame clones and leaves some out. This table has about 1 million clones, 75% appearing once. The specimen sequenced was memory CD4+ T cells sorted from blood. Subset specified: CD45RA-negative fraction. These receptors were collected from a man younger than 30 in good health.

This chain connects TRBV25-1 to TRBJ2-3; D uncertain. CDR1 is MGHDK, CDR2 SYGVNS, per germline. Trimming left V 4 bases short and J 0 bases short, with 5 bases between. The CDR3 runs to 13 residues. Here the CDR3 DNA reads TGTGCCAGCAGTGTGACTAGCACAGATACGCAGTATTTT. It translates to CASSVTSTDTQYF.

The gene calls are TRBV2 and TRBJ2-1, with TRBD2 identical over 11 bases. The CDR3 contains 15 residues. Germline V CDR1 and CDR2: SNHLY, FYNNEI. The ends lost 6 bases at V and 3 bases at J; junction bases unmatched: 4. CDR3 protein: CASRTGTSGYNEQFF. The CDR3 DNA sequence: TGTGCCAGCAGAACCGGGACTAGCGGCTACAATGAGCAGTTCTTC.

This clone was seen a handful of times. The rearrangement links TRBV6-1 to TRBJ1-6, with D possibly TRBD1 on 5 matching bases. The CDR3 runs to 15 residues. Per the germline V gene, CDR1 is MNHNS and CDR2 is SASEGT. Trimming removed 3 bases from V and 11 bases from J, with 17 bases in between. CDR3 protein: CASSDRPGSAAPLHF. In DNA form, the CDR3 reads TGTGCCAGCAGTGACCGGCCAGGGTCAGCGGCACCCCTCCACTTT.

This sequence joins TRBV13 and TRBJ2-7, with D maybe TRBD2 (6 bases). Germline loops: CDR1 PRHDT, CDR2 FYEKMQ (reference sequence). The V end was cut by 6 bases, the J end by 0 bases, with 12 bases between. The CDR3 is made up of 14 amino acids. The CDR3 sequence: CASRRLAISYEQYF. The CDR3, as DNA: TGTGCCAGCAGGCGGCTAGCGATCTCCTACGAGCAGTACTTC.

As regards this clone: At one end, the junction sequence differs from germline, possibly due to a read error. The chain joins TRBV11-2 to TRBJ2-4, with 8 bases fitting TRBD1. Per the germline V gene, CDR1 is SGHAT and CDR2 is FQNNGV. The CDR3 extends over 13 amino acids. CDR3 region: CASSLDSTGQVFF. The CDR3 DNA reads TGTGCCAGCAGCTTAGATAGTACGGGACAGGTCTTCTTC.

This clone was found a few times. The chain combines TRBV6-6 with TRBJ1-6; 7 nucleotides align to TRBD1. The CDR3 loop spans 14 amino acids. J gave up 8 bases and V 6 bases, and 7 bases lay outside the gene matches. Germline CDR1 reads MNHNY; CDR2 reads SVGAGI (reference sequence). The CDR3 nucleotides are TGTGCCAGCAGAGCGACAGGGAACGATTCACCCCTCCACTTT. The encoded protein is CASRATGNDSPLHF.

This chain connects TRBV12-5 to TRBJ2-2; the D is unclear. This CDR3 is 17 amino acids long. V was clipped by 3 bases and J by 4 bases, with 18 bases between them. The germline CDR1 and CDR2 sequences are LGHNT and FRNRAP. CDR3 DNA: TGTGCTAGTGGTTTTCTCCTTCCTTTCAAGGGCACCGGGGAGCTGTTTTTT. Translation gives CASGFLLPFKGTGELFF.

In its sample, this clone was seen a few times. The V gene is TRBV29-1, the J gene TRBJ1-1; D is unclear. The CDR3 runs 11 residues. V shed 7 bases and J shed 4 bases, with 10 bases lying between them. Germline V lookup: CDR1 SQVTM, CDR2 ANQGSEA. CDR3 in amino acids: CSDSGFTEAFF. CDR3 nucleotide sequence: TGCAGCGACTCAGGATTCACTGAAGCTTTCTTT.

The CDR3 bases are TGCAGCGTGAGGGAGTCTGGGGCCAACGTCCTGACTTTC. Translation gives CSVRESGANVLTF. The chain recombines TRBV29-1 with TRBJ2-6, with D possibly matching TRBD2 (5 bases). The CDR3 contains 13 residues. Germline loops: CDR1 SQVTM, CDR2 ANQGSEA. V lost 6 bases and J 1 base, leaving 7 bases between the germline ends. The whole variable domain, remainder taken from reference TRBV29-1 and TRBJ2-6, is SAVISQKPSRDICQRGTSLTIQCQVDSQVTMMFWYRQQPGQSLTLIATANQGSEATYESGFVIDKFPISRPNLTFSTLTVSNMSPEDSSIYLCSVRESGANVLTFGAGSRLTVL.

J is TRBJ2-7 and V is TRBV18, with 12 nucleotides matching TRBD1. J gave up 5 bases and V 2 bases, and 7 bases lay outside the gene matches. In germline, CDR1 is KGHSH, CDR2 LQKENI. The CDR3 loop spans 16 amino acids. CDR3 in DNA: TGTGCCAGCTCACCAGTTTTGGGACAGGGGGCGAACGAGCAGTACTTC. Amino acid sequence: CASSPVLGQGANEQYF. Variable domain in full (rest from reference TRBV18 and TRBJ2-7): NAGVMQNPRHLVRRRGQEARLRCSPMKGHSHVYWYRQLPEEGLKFMVYLQKENIIDESGMPKERFSAEFPKEGPSILRIQQVVRGDSAAYFCASSPVLGQGANEQYFGPGTRLTVT.

The rearrangement uses TRBV5-4 and TRBJ2-1; TRBD1 aligns across 8 bases. The CDR3 length is 16 residues. The V segment lost 3 bases and the J segment 2 bases; nucleotides outside the gene matches: 7. CDR1 is SGHNT and CDR2 is YYREEE in the germline V gene (reference sequence). In DNA form, the CDR3 reads TGTGCCAGCAGCTCGGATGGACAGGGTCCCTACAATGAGCAGTTCTTC. Protein: CASSSDGQGPYNEQFF.

The V call is TRBV11-2, the J call TRBJ2-1, with D perhaps assigned TRBD1 or TRBD2 (5 bases each). CDR1 is SGHAT, CDR2 FQNNGV, per germline. The CDR3 extends over 14 amino acids. Deletions cut 1 base from V and 8 bases from J, with 12 bases between. In nucleotides, the CDR3 is TGTGCCAGCAGCTTAGGGGGGACCTGGGATGAGCAGTTCTTC. Translation: CASSLGGTWDEQFF. Full variable domain (missing parts from reference TRBV11-2 and TRBJ2-1): EAGVAQSPRYKIIEKRQSVAFWCNPISGHATLYWYQQILGQGPKLLIQFQNNGVVDDSQLPKDRFSAERLKGVDSTLKIQPAKLEDSAVYLCASSLGGTWDEQFFGPGTRLTVL.

The chain employs TRBV11-2 and TRBJ2-5, with D maybe TRBD1 (6 bases). The germline CDR1 and CDR2 sequences are SGHAT and FQNNGV. This CDR3 comprises 16 residues. V lost 1 base and J 5 bases, leaving 17 bases between the germline ends. CDR3 amino acids: CASSLGTGQFGETQYF. As DNA, the CDR3 is TGTGCCAGCAGCTTAGGAACCGGACAGTTTGGGGAGACCCAGTACTTC.

This sequence joins TRBV5-1 and TRBJ1-2; D is uncertain. V was clipped by 3 bases and J by 4 bases, with 7 bases between them. Germline-derived CDR1 and CDR2 are SGHRS and YFSETQ. The CDR3 contains 12 residues. CDR3 sequence (DNA): TGCGCCAGCAGCTCCGGGGTCTATGGCTACACCTTC. Protein product: CASSSGVYGYTF.

This clone came up a few times. This chain connects TRBV6-5 to TRBJ1-2; D is ambiguous. V shed 5 bases and J shed 8 bases, with 15 bases lying between them. From germline, CDR1 is MNHEY and CDR2 SVGAGI. There are 13 residues in the CDR3. The CDR3 DNA follows: TGTGCCAGCAGTCGAAGGGTGTCCGAGGGCTACACCTTC. It specifies CASSRRVSEGYTF.

In its sample, this clone was seen a few times. The chain has TRBV7-2 and TRBJ2-1, with a weak D call TRBD2 (6 bases). V gave up 5 bases and J gave up 8 bases, with 19 bases separating them. The CDR3 contains 15 residues. Germline values: CDR1 SGHTA, CDR2 FQGNSA. The CDR3 nucleotides are TGTGCCAGCAGCCCTTACGGGAGCCCCGGGGATGAGCAGTTCTTC. Its translation is CASSPYGSPGDEQFF.

This chain connects TRBV5-1 to TRBJ1-1; D is perhaps TRBD1 (6 bases). The V end was cut by 4 bases, the J end by 5 bases, with 18 bases between. This CDR3 spans 15 amino acids. Germline CDR1 SGHRS, CDR2 YFSETQ. The CDR3: CASSAIGGRGTEAFF. CDR3 coding DNA: TGCGCCAGCAGCGCGATAGGGGGGAGAGGGACTGAAGCTTTCTTT.

This sequence joins TRBV10-3 and TRBJ1-1; TRBD1 might be the D (6 bases). Trimming took 8 bases from V and 2 from J, leaving 12 bases between them. CDR1 is ENHRY, CDR2 SYGVKD, per germline. This CDR3 has 13 residues. CDR3 in DNA: TGTGCCATCGGTCAGGGGCAAAACACTGAAGCTTTCTTT. Protein: CAIGQGQNTEAFF.